The clone carrying this T cell receptor (beta chain) was recorded only once. Its antigen is not known. Germline values: CDR1 SGHRS, CDR2 YFSETQ. J was trimmed by 2 bases and V by 4 bases; bases with no gene match: 3. This CDR3 has 14 residues. These data belong to a study of T cells in localized non-small cell lung cancer. Points from the study as a whole: Appearing in adjacent lung were a median approximately 60 of the top 100 tumor clones.

TCRdb's table, derived via immunoSEQ multiplex PCR, lists solely in-frame clones and lacks some. The sample holds about 57,000 clones, approximately 90% seen once. This TCR came from a man aged 40 to 70 with stage I lung adenocarcinoma. Here the sequenced sample was peripheral blood, taken before any cancer treatment. The V call is TRBV5-1, the J call TRBJ2-7; 10 bases align to TRBD1. CDR3 DNA sequence: TGCGCCAGCAGCCCCGGGACAGGGGCCTACGAGCAGTACTTC. Encoded protein: CASSPGTGAYEQYF.